The present T cell receptor (beta chain) was sequenced within a study of T cells after posttransplantation cyclophosphamide. Overall study findings and caveats: TRB clonality was highly associated with recipient CMV seropositivity and reactivation. Later blood repertoires were often dominated by clones from the donor CD8+ memory compartment. Tissue-infiltrating T cells from skin or gut overlapped little with blood T cells.

This related bone marrow graft donor gave peripheral blood on the day of marrow donation. Some clones are missing from TCRdb's copy, which holds only in-frame ones; the method was immunoSEQ multiplex PCR. This sample has tens of thousands of clones, each found more than once. This clone was detected ten times or more. Its target is not known. The source is a man aged 35 to 55 in good health, CMV-negative, and a related stem cell transplant donor. Sequenced sample: PBMCs.

The CDR3 nucleotides read TGTGCCAGCAGTCCGACCCCGGGGGTCGAAAGCAATCAGCCCCAGCATTTT. Translating it yields CASSPTPGVESNQPQHF. The chain combines TRBV7-8 with TRBJ1-5; tentative D call: TRBD1 (5 bases). The CDR3 is made up of 17 amino acids. The germline V gene has CDR1 SGHVS and CDR2 FQNEAQ. The V end lost 6 bases, the J end lost 1 base, and 19 bases lay between the germline ends.